A single sample gave rise to the 4 T cell receptor beta chains below, sequenced in a study of CD8+CD57+ T cells in acquired aplastic anemia. CDR3 and TCR beta VDJ profiling relied on genomic DNA as the template. TCRdb analysed the reads with MiXCR anew, one entry per CDR3 protein. The data show under 200,000 distinct CDR3 sequences, 40% to 55% seen once. Patients who underwent sequencing had shown CD8+CD57+ cell expansion by flow cytometry. Specimen: sorted CD4+, CD8+, or CD8+CD57+ T cells (not recorded which) from PBMCs. The receptor set was obtained from a human donor with aplastic anemia.

This clonotype was recorded many times. This rearrangement joins TRBV7-9 to TRBJ1-2; D gene ambiguous. V lost 2 bases, J lost 4 bases, and 11 bases lay in between. The CDR3 loop spans 14 amino acids. CDR1 is SEHNR, CDR2 FQNEAQ, per germline (reference sequence). The CDR3 nucleotides are TGTGCCAGCAGCTTAACTACCCAGTCCTATGGCTACACCTTC. It is translated as CASSLTTQSYGYTF.

The V and J genes are TRBV2 and TRBJ1-1; D remains ambiguous. The V end lost 8 bases, the J end lost 0 bases, and 10 bases lay between the germline ends. Germline CDR1 is SNHLY and CDR2 is FYNNEI. The CDR3 has 13 amino acids. CDR3 DNA: TGTGCCAGCTGTCGCAACATGAACACTGAAGCTTTCTTT. It codes for CASCRNMNTEAFF.

About this clonotype: Being one base from a much bigger clone, this may be a read error. The gene calls are TRBV27 and TRBJ2-7; TRBD1 matches at 10 bases. Germline V gene sequence: CDR1 MNHEY, CDR2 SMNVEV (reference sequence). This CDR3 is built from 15 residues. CDR3 loop: CASSLSGQGSYDQYF. As DNA, the CDR3 is TGTGCCAGCAGTTTATCGGGACAGGGGTCGTACGACCAGTACTTC.

Concerning this clonotype itself: A much larger clone lies one base from this, so it may be a read error. The chain has TRBV4-2 and TRBJ1-1; 7 bases agree with TRBD1. Germline-derived CDR1 and CDR2 are LGHNA and YNFKEQ. The CDR3 spans 14 residues. DNA for the CDR3: TGTGTCAGCAGCCAAGAACAGGGGACCACTGAAGCTTTCTTT. Translated, it gives CVSSQEQGTTEAFF.